A selection of T cell receptor beta chains follows, all from one sample in a study of blood T cell repertoires in COVID-19. Here immunoSEQ multiplex PCR was the method, and the copy in TCRdb shows in-frame clones only, minus some. This table has about 250,000 clones, around 88% appearing once. The specimen sequenced was peripheral blood. Every receptor here comes from a woman aged 30 to 39 with COVID-19, enrolled during active disease. CDR3s include the opening cysteine and the closing phenylalanine or tryptophan. The D gene is left open where the match is weak. Rows may omit the clone size; those that give it use once, few, many or a size class.

TRBJ2-2	TRBD1	TRBV19	-	CASSIGNRGHTGELFF	TGTGCCAGTAGTATAGGGAACAGGGGGCACACCGGGGAGCTGTTTTTT
TRBJ1-5	TRBD1	TRBV29-1	-	CSVGTDSNQPQHF	TGCAGCGTCGGGACAGATAGCAATCAGCCCCAGCATTTT
TRBJ2-4	TRBD2	TRBV19	-	CASSPAPGLAGYKNIQYF	TGTGCCAGTAGTCCGGCTCCGGGACTAGCGGGATACAAAAACATTCAGTACTTC
TRBJ1-1	-	TRBV5-5	-	CASSLGTHTEAFF	TGTGCCAGCAGCTTGGGGACACACACTGAAGCTTTCTTT
TRBJ2-3	-	TRBV30	few	CAWSGVSGYTDTQYF	TGTGCCTGGAGCGGAGTTAGCGGATACACAGATACGCAGTATTTT
TRBJ2-2	-	TRBV4-3	-	CASSPGMNTGELFF	TGCGCCAGCAGCCCGGGAATGAACACCGGGGAGCTGTTTTTT
TRBJ1-1	-	TRBV6-5	-	CASSYSHREYEAFF	TGTGCCAGCAGTTACTCCCATAGAGAGTATGAAGCTTTCTTT
TRBJ1-4	-	TRBV9	-	CASSGQGGFSEKLFF	TGTGCCAGCAGTGGTCAAGGGGGATTTAGTGAAAAACTGTTTTTT
TRBJ2-1	TRBD2	TRBV19	-	CASSRTSGIPSYNEQFF	TGTGCCAGTAGTCGGACTAGCGGGATCCCCTCCTACAATGAGCAGTTCTTC
TRBJ2-3	-	TRBV5-1	-	CASSRGDEADTQYF	TGCGCCAGCAGCCGCGGGGACGAAGCAGATACGCAGTATTTT
TRBJ2-3	-	TRBV2	-	CASSEGRGATDTQYF	TGTGCCAGCAGTGAAGGACGGGGAGCCACAGATACGCAGTATTTT
TRBJ2-2	-	TRBV4-2	-	CASSQASWGASTGELFF	TGTGCCAGCAGCCAAGCATCTTGGGGAGCCAGCACCGGGGAGCTGTTTTTT
TRBJ1-5	TRBD1	TRBV5-1	many	CASSSTGDRNQPQHF	TGCGCCAGCAGCTCGACAGGGGATCGGAATCAGCCCCAGCATTTT
TRBJ2-7	-	TRBV18	once	CASSPTFSYEQYF	TGTGCCAGCTCACCCACTTTTTCCTACGAGCAGTACTTC
TRBJ1-3	-	TRBV2	-	CATQIRFGDTIYF	TGTGCCACCCAGATTAGGTTCGGGGACACCATATATTTT
TRBJ2-5	-	TRBV14	-	CASSQHQGSLRGETQYF	TGTGCCAGCAGCCAACACCAGGGGTCTCTAAGAGGAGAGACCCAGTACTTC
TRBJ2-3	TRBD2	TRBV5-1	once	CASSLPMGLAGADTDTQYF	TGCGCCAGCAGCTTGCCGATGGGACTAGCGGGGGCCGACACAGATACGCAGTATTTT
TRBJ2-2	-	TRBV6-1	-	CASSEFRGAGELFF	TGTGCCAGCAGTGAATTTAGGGGCGCCGGGGAGCTGTTTTTT
TRBJ1-1	TRBD1	TRBV5-4	-	CASSVYRGRGTEAFF	TGTGCCAGCAGCGTATACAGGGGGCGTGGCACTGAAGCTTTCTTT
TRBJ2-3	-	TRBV11-3	-	CASSFEGSTDTQYF	TGTGCCAGCAGCTTCGAGGGAAGCACAGATACGCAGTATTTT
TRBJ2-1	TRBD2	TRBV5-4	-	CASSLSSGSHNEQFF	TGTGCCAGCAGCTTGAGTAGCGGGAGCCACAATGAGCAGTTCTTC
TRBJ2-2	TRBD2	TRBV29-1	-	CSVGRTGLAGATSRSTGELFF	TGCAGCGTGGGGAGAACAGGACTAGCGGGGGCCACGAGCCGGAGCACCGGGGAGCTGTTTTTT
TRBJ2-3	-	TRBV3-1/TRBV3-2	once	CASGRALTDTQYF	TGTGCCAGCGGCAGGGCGCTTACAGATACGCAGTATTTT
TRBJ1-4	TRBD1	TRBV6-1	-	CASSEFGRGTTNEKLFF	TGTGCCAGCAGTGAATTTGGCAGGGGGACAACTAATGAAAAACTGTTTTTT
TRBJ2-5	-	TRBV2	-	CASSEYVAETQYF	TGTGCCAGCAGTGAGTATGTTGCGGAGACCCAGTACTTC
TRBJ1-1	TRBD1	TRBV11-3	-	CASKQRGLGTEAFF	TGTGCCAGCAAACAAAGGGGGCTTGGCACTGAAGCTTTCTTT
TRBJ1-1	-	TRBV27	once	CASSLSRGTEAFF	TGTGCCAGCAGTTTATCTCGAGGGACTGAAGCTTTCTTT
TRBJ2-2	TRBD1	TRBV9	-	CASSLTGGTGELFF	TGTGCCAGCAGTTTAACAGGGGGGACCGGGGAGCTGTTTTTT
TRBJ1-5	-	TRBV10-3	-	CAISSQGSLQPQHF	TGTGCTATCAGTTCGCAGGGATCGCTTCAGCCCCAGCATTTT
TRBJ2-5	-	TRBV4-3	-	CASSQDRGNQETQYF	TGCGCCAGCAGCCAAGATCGAGGCAACCAAGAGACCCAGTACTTC
TRBJ2-3	TRBD1	TRBV7-8	-	CASSYYGQGALTDTQYF	TGTGCCAGCAGCTATTACGGACAGGGGGCTCTCACAGATACGCAGTATTTT
TRBJ1-1	-	TRBV9	-	CASSVDLANTEAFF	TGTGCCAGCAGCGTAGACCTAGCTAACACTGAAGCTTTCTTT
TRBJ2-1	TRBD1	TRBV7-9	-	CASSRQGALYNEQFF	TGTGCCAGCAGCAGACAGGGGGCGCTTTACAATGAGCAGTTCTTC
TRBJ1-5	-	TRBV6-5	-	CASSPWASNQPQHF	TGTGCCAGCAGTCCCTGGGCTAGCAATCAGCCCCAGCATTTT
TRBJ2-1	-	TRBV7-2	-	CASSSRGVSYNEQFF	TGTGCCAGCAGCTCCCGGGGAGTCTCCTACAATGAGCAGTTCTTC
TRBJ2-7	-	TRBV28	-	CASSKRGVASWEQYF	TGTGCCAGCAGCAAACGGGGAGTAGCCTCTTGGGAGCAGTACTTC
TRBJ2-1	TRBD2	TRBV19	-	CASSTSGSNEQFF	TGTGCCAGTAGTACTAGCGGGTCCAATGAGCAGTTCTTC
TRBJ2-7	TRBD1	TRBV28	-	CASSSDRAPHEQYF	TGTGCCAGCAGTTCAGACAGGGCACCCCACGAGCAGTACTTC
TRBJ1-3	-	TRBV25-1	few	CASSELFTASRGNTIYF	TGTGCCAGCAGTGAGTTGTTTACAGCTTCCCGTGGAAACACCATATATTTT
TRBJ2-1	-	TRBV18	once	CASSIAPNEQFF	TGTGCCAGCTCAATAGCCCCCAATGAGCAGTTCTTC
TRBJ1-5	-	TRBV27	-	CASSSHQGPNQPQHF	TGTGCCAGCAGCTCTCACCAGGGGCCCAATCAGCCCCAGCATTTT
TRBJ2-3	TRBD2	TRBV9	-	CASSVVLAGDADTQYF	TGTGCCAGCAGCGTAGTTCTAGCGGGAGACGCAGATACGCAGTATTTT
TRBJ1-1	-	TRBV2	-	CASTRATGNTEAFF	TGTGCCAGCACCCGAGCGACAGGGAACACTGAAGCTTTCTTT
TRBJ1-5	-	TRBV10-3	-	CAISESQGGTQPQHF	TGTGCCATCAGTGAGTCGCAGGGAGGGACTCAGCCCCAGCATTTT
TRBJ1-1	-	TRBV28	-	CASSYRVENTEAFF	TGTGCCAGCAGTTACAGGGTGGAGAACACTGAAGCTTTCTTT
TRBJ2-3	-	TRBV6-5	-	CASSPSGGTDTQYF	TGTGCCAGCAGTCCCTCGGGGGGCACAGATACGCAGTATTTT
TRBJ1-1	-	TRBV15	-	CATSRAGTEAFF	TGTGCCACCAGCAGAGCAGGCACTGAAGCTTTCTTT
TRBJ2-6	-	TRBV10-3	-	CAITGGLSGANVLTF	TGTGCCATCACTGGAGGTCTCTCTGGGGCCAACGTCCTGACTTTC
TRBJ2-1	TRBD2	TRBV2	-	CASSQTSGSYEQFF	TGTGCCAGCAGTCAGACTAGCGGGAGTTATGAGCAGTTCTTC
TRBJ2-1	TRBD2	TRBV3-1/TRBV3-2	-	CASSPGLARYNEQFF	TGTGCCAGCAGCCCGGGACTAGCGAGGTACAATGAGCAGTTCTTC
TRBJ2-3	TRBD2	TRBV7-2	-	CASSLVSAGGSTQYF	TGTGCCAGCAGCTTAGTATCAGCGGGAGGGTCGACGCAGTATTTT
TRBJ2-4	TRBD1	TRBV7-2	-	CASSEGGSKNIQYF	TGTGCCAGCAGCGAAGGGGGCAGCAAAAACATTCAGTACTTC
TRBJ2-7	TRBD2	TRBV19	-	CASSLAGDNYEQYF	TGTGCCAGTAGTTTGGCGGGAGACAACTACGAGCAGTACTTC
TRBJ1-1	-	TRBV5-1	-	CASMVAGDTEAFF	TGCGCCAGCATGGTGGCGGGGGACACTGAAGCTTTCTTT
TRBJ2-7	-	TRBV20-1	-	CSASRTANYEQYF	TGCAGTGCTAGTAGGACAGCTAACTACGAGCAGTACTTC
TRBJ2-5	TRBD2	TRBV5-1	-	CASSLARGGQETQYF	TGCGCCAGCAGCTTGGCGCGGGGGGGCCAAGAGACCCAGTACTTC
TRBJ1-2	TRBD1	TRBV3-1/TRBV3-2	-	CASSRGTGTDGYTF	TGTGCCAGCAGCCGAGGGACAGGGACGGACGGCTACACCTTC